This TCR beta chain originates from a study of blood T cell repertoires in COVID-19 (dated by TCRdb to 2018 to 2021). With respect to the entire study: Samples covering the acute and convalescent phases of COVID-19 were provided by collaborators in the United States, Italy and Spain. The prospective study material was composed of cDNA or gDNA derived from T cells, B-cell-depleted T cells, or PBMCs. Deeply sampled blood TCRbeta repertoires from subjects exposed to, actively infected with, or recovered from COVID-19 were included in the dataset. The repertoires were released in a freely available public database intended as a resource for research on the immune response to SARS-CoV-2. The samples were drawn from two sources: the first 160 participants of the ongoing ImmuneRACE study, and 1,254 subjects contributed by 6 global collaborators. A de-identified subject ID, COVID-19 status, age in years and sex were almost always included in the sample metadata. Where available, HLA class I and class II types were taken from metadata supplied by the sample provider and were not determined by assay-based typing.

Study-wide conclusions, independent of this receptor: Clinical and demographic metadata were provided uncurated, with the amount varying by source and participant.

The immunoSEQ Assay, a bias-controlled multiplex PCR, was used to amplify TCRbeta CDR3 regions from genomic DNA. As for the original processing: The number of nucleated cells in each sample was estimated from the amplification of reference gene primers within the assay. To quantify the absolute abundance of each unique TCRbeta CDR3 rearrangement, sequence reads were collapsed and filtered. For each sample, productive Simpson clonality was calculated as the square root of Simpson's diversity index over productive rearrangements. Drawn from immuneACCESS, this table holds only the in-frame rearrangements with V and J called that TCRdb kept. Clones are partly lost; checked studies trace under half to an unresolved V gene and leave the rest unexplained. That table is the source of V, J and clone size, and D and trimming were worked out from the DNA. The sample contains about 99,000 clones, 70% to 90% of them found a single time. Approximately 3% of the sample lies in the top ten.

In the case of this clone: Its cognate antigen has yet to be identified. The sample holds no much larger clone one base away, and base qualities are not on file.

The germline V gene provides CDR1 LGHNA and CDR2 YSLEER. From cysteine to phenylalanine, the CDR3 is 13 amino acids long. Only the CDR3 part of the read is kept: 39 bases, read in frame from the first base. V lost 2 bases and J lost 12 bases, and the count of bases not matched to a germline gene is 9. Each collaborating institution followed its own protocols to collect whole blood in K2EDTA tubes. Collaborator samples were shipped for TCRbeta analysis as frozen whole blood, isolated PBMCs, or DNA extracted from either sample type. The chain joins TRBV4-3 to TRBJ1-1; TRBD1 lines up with 7 middle nucleotides. The source of this sequence is a middle-aged man in a cohort sampled during active COVID-19. Sequenced: peripheral blood. The DNA sequence is as follows: TGCGCCAGCAGCCAATCCGAACAGGGGCCAACTTTCTTT. Translated, it gives CASSQSEQGPTFF.